A selection of T cell receptor beta chains follows, all from one sample in a study of T cell responses to AZD1222 COVID-19 vaccine. Sequenced by immunoSEQ multiplex PCR; TCRdb stores in-frame clones only, minus some. This sample has around 120,000 clones, with 90% to 95% found just once. The starting material was peripheral blood, obtained on day 0 of AZD1222 vaccination. The receptors were sampled from an adult in good health. CDR3s include the opening cysteine and the closing phenylalanine or tryptophan. D genes are given only for firm matches.

TRBV7-4,NA,CASSFPGVGSGWPTSSYEQYF
TRBV29-1,NA,CSVVREGDTEAFF
TRBV6-5,TRBD1,CASRAGGETQYF
TRBV7-9,TRBD1,CASSPTGDQPQHF
TRBV6-5,NA,CASRPLTGELFF
TRBV27,TRBD2,CASSLLRETGEQFF
TRBV3-1/TRBV3-2,NA,CASSQAARGPNTGELFF
TRBV2,TRBD1,CASGRDRGGNQPQHF
TRBV2,NA,CASSEAGAKVYEQYF
TRBV12-3/TRBV12-4,NA,CASSLGEGSTF
TRBV21-1,NA,CASSTGQGSYWSYGYTF
TRBV9,TRBD1,CASSATDRGGGYTF
TRBV12-3/TRBV12-4,NA,CASRQGNYGYTF
TRBV6-5,TRBD1,CASSYYPGTGGSPLHF